Listed here is a single T cell receptor beta chain. Its antigen is unidentified. These data belong to a study of T-cell reconstitution after alpha-beta-depleted transplantation in children. A library of TCRbeta sequences, prepared with unique molecular identifiers, was generated. Each CDR3 protein gets one entry after TCRdb re-called the PCR reads with MiXCR. The sample yields about 110,000 distinct CDR3 sequences, about 6.5% seen once. With V trimmed by 4 bases and J by 3 bases, 7 bases remained unmatched. Germline V gene lookup returns CDR1 SGHRS and CDR2 YFSETQ. The CDR3 contains 14 residues. Study conclusions and caveats: About two months after transplant, alpha-beta T cells reportedly came from several hundred expanded graft clones.

This clonotype was obtained from a male patient aged 2-9 years who had a stem cell transplant for acute lymphoblastic leukemia, so the T cells may come from the graft donor. Here the sequenced sample was PBMCs, mostly from graft donor cells, taken 360 days after TCRalphabeta/CD19-depleted stem cell transplant. The chain joins TRBV5-1 to TRBJ2-7; 7 bases map to TRBD1. The CDR3 loop is CASSGTTGIYEQYF. DNA for the CDR3: TGCGCCAGCAGCGGCACGACAGGGATCTACGAGCAGTACTTC.